Described below is a single TCR beta chain sequence and its context. The sample originates from a study of blood T cell repertoires in COVID-19. About the study: The analysed material was cDNA or gDNA that came from T cells, B-cell-depleted T cells, or PBMCs.

Per the original data handling: It was from reference gene primer amplification that nucleated cell counts were estimated. The data were produced by immunoSEQ multiplex PCR, yet TCRdb's version contains in-frame clones alone and is incomplete. Clonal size and the V and J genes are those of that table, whereas D and trimming came from the DNA. Of some 150,000 clones listed, roughly 87% are singletons. The sequencing sample was made of peripheral blood. The receptor comes from a woman aged 55-69 years with active or convalescent COVID-19.

Here the CDR3 reads CASSQRGADSTEAFF. CDR3 sequence (DNA): TGTGCCAGCAGCCAAAGGGGCGCGGACAGCACTGAAGCTTTCTTT. The chain is built from TRBV3-1 (or the pseudogene TRBV3-2) and TRBJ1-1; a weak D match, TRBD1 (6 bases). V shed 2 bases and J shed 4 bases, with 14 bases lying between them. Germline-derived CDR1 and CDR2 are LGHDT and YNNKEL (reference sequence). CDR3 length: 15 residues.